One TCR beta chain is described in this entry. Its cognate antigen is unknown. CDR1 is LGHNA and CDR2 is YSLEER in the germline V gene. This CDR3 comprises 16 residues. Unmatched junction bases numbered 8, after V lost 4 bases and J lost 4 bases. Clinicians in the United States treated all participants with HIV. Each sample contained roughly 0.85-11 million cryopreserved PBMC, thawed before DNA extraction. The data derive from a study of long-term antiretroviral therapy in people with HIV. Study outcomes and limitations: Drawn between the mid-2000s and the late 2010s, the blood was possibly obtained under older ART regimens. Viral resistance, ART adherence and therapy changes all lacked available data.

Samples were assayed with immunoSEQ v3.0 at survey level. Only in-frame clones appear in the TCRdb table, and some are missing; sequencing was by immunoSEQ multiplex PCR. This sample has 25,000 to 40,000 clones, with 97% found just once. The clonotype comes from a man in his thirties or forties with HIV. J is TRBJ2-7 and V is TRBV4-3; 12 bases fit TRBD2. Here the sequenced sample was unsorted PBMCs, taken 7.6 years after starting antiretroviral therapy. The CDR3 DNA is TGCGCCAGCAGCCGAACCCTAGCGGGAGGGACATACGAGCAGTACTTC. Its translation is CASSRTLAGGTYEQYF.